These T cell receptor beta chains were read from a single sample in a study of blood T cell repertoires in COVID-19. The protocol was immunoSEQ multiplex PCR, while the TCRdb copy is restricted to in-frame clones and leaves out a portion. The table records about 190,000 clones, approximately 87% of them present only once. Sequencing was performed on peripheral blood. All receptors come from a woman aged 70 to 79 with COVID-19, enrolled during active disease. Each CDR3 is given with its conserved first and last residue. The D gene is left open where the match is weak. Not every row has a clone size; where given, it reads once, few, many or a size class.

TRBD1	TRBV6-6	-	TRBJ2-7	CASRATGDPFYEQYF	TGTGCCAGCAGGGCGACAGGGGACCCATTCTACGAGCAGTACTTC
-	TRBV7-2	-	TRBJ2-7	CASSLGVGYEQYF	TGTGCCAGCAGCTTAGGCGTCGGCTACGAGCAGTACTTC
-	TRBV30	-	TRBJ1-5	CAWSVPAGRQPQHF	TGTGCCTGGAGTGTACCGGCAGGGAGGCAGCCCCAGCATTTT
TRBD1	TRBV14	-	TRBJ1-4	CASSPQGMHEKLFF	TGTGCCAGCAGCCCACAGGGGATGCATGAAAAACTGTTTTTT
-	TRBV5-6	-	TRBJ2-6	CASSLNRAGANVLTF	TGTGCCAGCAGCCTCAACAGGGCTGGGGCCAACGTCCTGACTTTC
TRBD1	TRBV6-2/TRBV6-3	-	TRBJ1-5	CASSYSSGGSNQPQHF	TGTGCCAGCAGTTACTCGTCAGGGGGAAGCAATCAGCCCCAGCATTTT
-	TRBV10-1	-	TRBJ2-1	CASGREQFF	TGCGCCAGCGGTCGGGAGCAGTTCTTC
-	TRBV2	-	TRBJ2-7	CASNTGSYEQYF	TGTGCCAGCAATACGGGGTCCTACGAGCAGTACTTC
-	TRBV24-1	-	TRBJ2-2	CATSSQHRELFF	TGTGCCACCAGTTCGCAACACCGGGAGCTGTTTTTT
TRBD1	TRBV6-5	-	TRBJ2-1	CASRQGGISEQFF	TGTGCCAGCAGACAGGGGGGTATCAGTGAGCAGTTCTTC
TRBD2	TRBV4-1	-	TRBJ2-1	CASSQDSSGTYNEQFF	TGCGCCAGCAGCCAAGATTCTAGCGGGACCTACAATGAGCAGTTCTTC
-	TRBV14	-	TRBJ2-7	CASSQDGAGAYEQYF	TGTGCCAGCAGCCAAGATGGGGCAGGGGCCTACGAGCAGTACTTC
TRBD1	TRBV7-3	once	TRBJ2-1	CASSLTYRGNDEQFF	TGTGCCAGCAGCTTAACTTACAGGGGGAACGATGAGCAGTTCTTC